These 4 T cell receptor beta chains came from one sample sequenced in a study of shared clonotypes between healthy human individuals. Here immunoSEQ multiplex PCR was the method, and the copy in TCRdb shows in-frame clones only, minus some. This table has about 1 million clones, roughly 75% appearing once. The sample taken for sequencing was memory CD4+ T cells sorted from blood. Subset described: CD45RA-negative fraction. Receptors were obtained from a man between 18 and 29 years old in good health.

The chain links TRBV7-8 to TRBJ2-2; 9 nucleotides match TRBD1. From germline, CDR1 is SGHVS and CDR2 FQNEAQ. The CDR3 runs 16 residues. Trimming cost V 6 bases and J 2 bases; bases outside gene matches: 7. As DNA, the CDR3 is TGTGCCAGCAGTCAACAGGGGGCGTTAAACACCGGGGAGCTGTTTTTT. Translation gives CASSQQGALNTGELFF.

This chain links TRBV18 with TRBJ2-5, with a tentative D call TRBD2 (6 bases). The CDR3 extends over 14 amino acids. V lost 3 bases, J lost 5 bases, and 13 bases lay in between. The germline V gene has CDR1 KGHSH and CDR2 LQKENI. The CDR3 bases are TGTGCCAGCTCACCTTCGGCGGGGCAGGAGACCCAGTACTTC. It encodes CASSPSAGQETQYF.

The chain joins TRBV28 to TRBJ1-2; the D is unclear. The CDR3 covers 13 residues. Trimming stripped 1 base from V and 7 bases from J, with 10 bases between. The germline gives CDR1 MDHEN, CDR2 SYDVKM. The CDR3 loop reads CASSLSGFGGYTF. The CDR3 DNA reads TGTGCCAGCAGTTTATCCGGATTTGGTGGCTACACCTTC.

Only one count was recorded for this clone. The CDR3 DNA sequence: TGTGCCAGCAGTGAAGCTTGGTCTGGTGGGGCTATCTATGGCTACACCTTC. This gives the protein CASSEAWSGGAIYGYTF. The chain employs TRBV6-1 and TRBJ1-2; D is perhaps TRBD1 (5 bases). Trimming removed 0 bases from V and 4 bases from J, with 18 bases in between. CDR1 and CDR2 from the germline V gene are MNHNS and SASEGT. The CDR3 has 17 amino acids.